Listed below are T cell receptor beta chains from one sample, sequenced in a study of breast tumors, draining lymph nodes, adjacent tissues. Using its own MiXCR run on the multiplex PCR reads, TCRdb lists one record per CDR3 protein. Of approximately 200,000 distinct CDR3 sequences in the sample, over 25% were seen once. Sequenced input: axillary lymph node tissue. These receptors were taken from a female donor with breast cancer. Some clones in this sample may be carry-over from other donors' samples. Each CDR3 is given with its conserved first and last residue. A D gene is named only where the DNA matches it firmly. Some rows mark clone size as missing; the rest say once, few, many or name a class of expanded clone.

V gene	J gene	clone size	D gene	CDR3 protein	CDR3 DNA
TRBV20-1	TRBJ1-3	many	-	CSASPGVRNTIYF	TGCAGTGCTTCCCCGGGGGTTCGGAACACCATATATTTT
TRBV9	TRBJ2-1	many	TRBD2	CASTDGLAGYNEQFF	TGTGCCAGCACCGACGGACTAGCGGGTTACAATGAGCAGTTCTTC
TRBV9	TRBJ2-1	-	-	CASSGEPYNEQFF	TGTGCCAGCAGCGGGGAACCATACAATGAGCAGTTCTTC
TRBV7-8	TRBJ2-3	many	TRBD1	CASSPRQGVGDTQYF	TGTGCCAGCAGCCCCCGACAGGGGGTTGGAGATACGCAGTATTTT
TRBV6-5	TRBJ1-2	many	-	CASSRGADTTNYGYTF	TGTGCCAGCTCAAGAGGGGCGGACACCACTAACTATGGCTACACCTTC
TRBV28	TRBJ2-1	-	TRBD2	CASSSAGTSGSYEQFF	TGTGCCAGCAGTTCAGCCGGGACTAGCGGGAGCTATGAGCAGTTCTTC
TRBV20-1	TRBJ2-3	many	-	CSARGPGRLDTQYF	TGCAGTGCTAGAGGTCCGGGTCGTTTAGATACGCAGTATTTT
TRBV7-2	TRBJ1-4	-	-	CASSSGLAGYNEKLFF	TGTGCCAGCAGCTCGGGACTAGCGGGATACAATGAAAAACTGTTTTTT
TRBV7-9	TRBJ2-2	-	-	CASSLARVKTGELFF	TGTGCCAGCAGCTTAGCGAGGGTGAAGACCGGGGAGCTGTTCTTT
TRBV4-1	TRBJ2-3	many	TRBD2	CASSQVTGTMEYF	TGCGCCAGCAGCCAGGTGACCGGGACTATGGAATATTTT
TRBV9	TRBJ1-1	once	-	CAGSVVPAGTEAFF	TGTGCCGGCAGCGTAGTGCCAGCGGGGACTGAAGCTTTCTTT
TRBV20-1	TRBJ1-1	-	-	CSAPPATVGNTEAFF	TGCAGTGCTCCTCCAGCGACAGTAGGGAACACTGAAGCTTTCTTT
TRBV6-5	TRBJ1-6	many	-	CASSYGAPGDSPLHF	TGTGCCAGCAGTTACGGGGCACCGGGGGATTCACCCCTCCACTTT
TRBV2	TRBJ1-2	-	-	CASSETGGYNEQFFGPRNYGYTF	-
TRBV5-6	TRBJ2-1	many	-	CASSLTPGRHNEQFF	TGTGCCAGCAGCTTGACACCGGGACGGCACAATGAGCAGTTCTTC
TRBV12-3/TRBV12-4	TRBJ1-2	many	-	CASSLDGIAEGYTF	TGTGCCAGCAGCTTAGACGGGATCGCGGAGGGCTACACCTTC
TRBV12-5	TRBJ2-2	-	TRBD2	CASGLVSLRVGSGGAGELFF	TGTGCTAGTGGTTTGGTGTCCCTCAGGGTAGGTAGCGGGGGGGCCGGGGAGCTGTTTTTT
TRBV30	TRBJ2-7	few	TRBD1	CAWRGPFRDRGSYEQYF	TGTGCCTGGAGGGGCCCATTCCGGGACAGGGGGTCCTACGAGCAGTACTTC
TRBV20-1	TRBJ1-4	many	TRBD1	CSAPGQGTEKLFF	TGCAGTGCCCCGGGACAGGGGACTGAAAAACTGTTTTTT
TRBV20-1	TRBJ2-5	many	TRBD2	CSASSFGMAGGSQLVQYF	TGCAGTGCTAGTTCATTTGGGATGGCGGGGGGCTCCCAATTGGTCCAGTACTTC
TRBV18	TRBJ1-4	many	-	CASSPSPNEKLFF	TGTGCCAGCTCACCATCCCCAAATGAAAAACTGTTTTTT
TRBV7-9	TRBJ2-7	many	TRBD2	CASSPPGGFYPYEQYF	TGTGCCAGCAGCCCGCCGGGAGGGTTCTACCCCTACGAGCAGTACTTC
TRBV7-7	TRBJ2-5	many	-	CASSYRGSGETQYF	TGTGCTAGCAGCTACCGGGGATCTGGGGAGACCCAGTACTTC
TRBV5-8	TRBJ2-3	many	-	CASSSALLASSTDTQYF	TGTGCCAGCAGCTCCGCCCTATTAGCATCTAGCACAGATACGCAGTATTTT
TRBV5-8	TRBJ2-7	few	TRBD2	CASSRGVAPKSHGQYF	TGTGCCAGCAGCCGGGGGGTAGCGCCGAAGAGCCACGGGCAGTACTTC
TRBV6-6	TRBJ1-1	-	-	CASSPPGHSQTEAFF	TGTGCCAGCAGTCCTCCGGGACATTCTCAGACTGAAGCTTTCTTT
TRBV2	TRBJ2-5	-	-	CASGGQAGDNQETQYF	TGTGCCAGCGGAGGACAGGCGGGGGACAACCAAGAGACCCAGTACTTC
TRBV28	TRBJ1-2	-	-	CASSECYGYTF	TGTGCCAGCAGTGAGTGCTATGGCTACACCTTC
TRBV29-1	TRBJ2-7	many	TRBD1	CSVVGWTGGNEQYF	TGCAGCGTTGTGGGGTGGACAGGGGGAAACGAGCAGTACTTC